These T cell receptor beta chains were read from a single sample in a study of patients and donors after allogeneic stem cell transplantation. One entry per CDR3 protein, called by TCRdb with MiXCR from the RT-PCR reads. The repertoire includes about a million distinct CDR3 sequences, more than 15% of them detected once, and about 6% sits in the top ten. Specimen: blood, either unsorted or a sorted T cell fraction (not recorded which). The receptors derive from a human donor who was either an allogeneic HSCT recipient or a stem cell or donor lymphocyte infusion donor (not recorded which). It is not recorded whose cells these are; they may come from a transplant donor. Both conserved end residues are part of each CDR3. A D gene is named only where the DNA matches it firmly. Clone sizes are given selectively: once, few, many, or a class where the clone is expanded.

>TRBV9|TRBJ2-3|many|TRBD1
TGTGCCAGCAGCGTGACCGGGACAGGGTACCCAGATACGCAGTATTTT
CASSVTGTGYPDTQYF
>TRBV5-1|TRBJ2-2|few|TRBD1
TGCGCCAGCAGCGGTGGGACAGGGCGAGCCACCGGGGAGCTGTTTTTT
CASSGGTGRATGELFF
>TRBV6-2/TRBV6-3|TRBJ2-1|-|-
TGTGCCAGCGGATGGGGTGAGCAGTTCTTC
CASGWGEQFF
>TRBV6-1|TRBJ2-1|once|TRBD2
TGTGCCAGCAGACCGCTGGGACTAAGGGGAGGGGAGCAGTTCTTC
CASRPLGLRGGEQFF
>TRBV4-1|TRBJ2-7|-|-
TGCGCCAGCAGCCAAGAAGGCAGGGGAAACTACGAGCAGTACTTC
CASSQEGRGNYEQYF
>TRBV20-1|TRBJ1-5|few|-
TGCAGTGCTAGGTCGGTTCAGCCCCAGCATTTT
CSARSVQPQHF
>TRBV27|TRBJ2-1|-|TRBD2
TGTGCCAGCAGTCTAGAACGGTTGGACGGGGGGGTTAATGAGCAGTTCTTC
CASSLERLDGGVNEQFF
>TRBV12-3/TRBV12-4|TRBJ1-2|few|-
TGTGCCAGCAGCCGAGATGCTGCGCCGAGCGGCTACACCTTC
CASSRDAAPSGYTF
>TRBV15|TRBJ2-7|-|-
TGTGCCACCAGCAACCTTGAGACTAGCTCCTACGAGCAGTACTTC
CATSNLETSSYEQYF
>TRBV11-2|TRBJ1-1|few|-
TGTGCCAGCAGCTTAGACAGGAGAACTTTTAGGAACACTGAAGCTTTCTTT
CASSLDRRTFRNTEAFF
>TRBV20-1|TRBJ2-7|few|TRBD1
TGCAGTGGGGTCGGGACAGTCTACGAGCAGTACTTC
CSGVGTVYEQYF
>TRBV29-1|TRBJ2-3|few|TRBD2
TGCAGCGTTGGACTAGCGGGACCTTACCCACGCACAGATACGCAGTATTTT
CSVGLAGPYPRTDTQYF
>TRBV29-1|TRBJ2-3|few|-
TGCAGCGTTGCCCCACAGGGGGGGAGAACAGATACGCAGTATTTT
CSVAPQGGRTDTQYF
>TRBV27|TRBJ1-2|few|-
TGTGCCAGCAGTCCTCGACGGGACCAAAATTACGGAGGCTACACCTTC
CASSPRRDQNYGGYTF
>TRBV7-9|TRBJ2-6|-|TRBD1
TGTGCCAGCGAAATACAGGGGGCTGGGGCCAACGTCCTGACTTTC
CASEIQGAGANVLTF
>TRBV19|TRBJ2-1|-|TRBD1
TGTGCCAGTAGTATCCGCCGGGACAGGGGGATTAGTGAGCAGTTCTTC
CASSIRRDRGISEQFF
>TRBV7-9|TRBJ1-2|-|-
TGTGCCAGCAGCCCTCCGGGACAAGGAACCGGCTACACCTTC
CASSPPGQGTGYTF
>TRBV29-1|TRBJ2-7|-|-
TGCAGCGTCGTAAAGAAGTACGAGCAGTACTTC
CSVVKKYEQYF
>TRBV7-7|TRBJ2-3|-|TRBD1
TGTGCTAGCAGCTTAGACAGGGGAGGTGGTACGCAGTATTTT
CASSLDRGGGTQYF
>TRBV5-6|TRBJ1-1|few|-
TGTGCCAGCAGCTTGCCTCGGAGAATGAACACTGAAGCTTTCTTT
CASSLPRRMNTEAFF
>TRBV12-3/TRBV12-4|TRBJ1-2|few|-
TGTGCCAGCAGGCAGGGGTTCCGCGAAAGTTCTAACTATGGCTACACCTTC
CASRQGFRESSNYGYTF
>TRBV11-2|TRBJ2-5|few|-
TGTGCCAGCAGTTTAACGACCGAGAACCAGTACTTC
CASSLTTENQYF
>TRBV29-1|TRBJ1-2|few|-
TGCAGCGTTGAAGATATGTCAAAGTTAGCTAACTATGGCTACACCTTC
CSVEDMSKLANYGYTF
>TRBV12-3/TRBV12-4|TRBJ2-7|few|-
TGTGCCAGCAGTTTCGGGTCTGCGGGAAAATACGAGCAGTACTTC
CASSFGSAGKYEQYF
>TRBV19|TRBJ1-2|-|TRBD1
TGTGCCAGTAGTATAGATGGGACAGCGTATGGCTACACCTTC
CASSIDGTAYGYTF
>TRBV7-8|TRBJ2-5|few|-
TGTGCCAGCAGCAGAGAGGTAGCGGCGTACCAAGAGACCCAGTACTTC
CASSREVAAYQETQYF
>TRBV6-4|TRBJ1-2|-|-
TGTGCCAGCAGCCGGGACACAACTAACTATGGCTACACCTTC
CASSRDTTNYGYTF
>TRBV20-1|TRBJ2-7|-|-
TGCAGTGCCCGTCCGGGGCTCCAAAACTACGAGCAGTACTTC
CSARPGLQNYEQYF
>TRBV5-1|TRBJ1-4|few|-
TGCGCCAGCCGCCGCCGACAGAGTAATGAAAAACTGTTTTTT
CASRRRQSNEKLFF
>TRBV3-1|TRBJ2-1|-|-
TGTGCCAGCAGCCCGTTTTCCTACAATGAGCAGTTCTTC
CASSPFSYNEQFF
>TRBV4-2|TRBJ1-6|many|-
TGTGCCAGCAGCCAAGACCGAGTTAATTCACCCCTCCACTTT
CASSQDRVNSPLHF
>TRBV15|TRBJ2-4|-|-
TGTGCCGTAGGGGGAGCCAAAAACATTCAGTACTTC
CAVGGAKNIQYF
>TRBV20-1|TRBJ2-3|few|-
TGCAGTGCTAGAGATCGCCAGGGCCCGCATACGCAGTATTTT
CSARDRQGPHTQYF
>TRBV4-2|TRBJ2-2|-|-
TGTGCCAGCAGCTCAAGATCGGACGGCACCGGGGAGCTGTTTTTT
CASSSRSDGTGELFF
>TRBV10-3|TRBJ2-7|few|-
TGTGCCATCAGTAAATGGACCGAAGACTACGAGCAGTACTTC
CAISKWTEDYEQYF
>TRBV5-1|TRBJ2-1|few|TRBD1
TGCGCCAGCAGCTTGGGGAGTGGGACAGGGATCCACAATGAGCAGTTCTTC
CASSLGSGTGIHNEQFF
>TRBV29-1|TRBJ1-3|-|-
TGCAGCGTTGGAAGCGGAGGGTGGGGTGCTGGAAACACCATATATTTT
CSVGSGGWGAGNTIYF
>TRBV20-1|TRBJ2-2|-|-
TGCAGTGCTAGCCCAAACACCGGGGAGCTGTTTTTT
CSASPNTGELFF
>TRBV14|TRBJ2-2|few|-
TGTGCCACGCGGACAGACAGGAACACCGGGGAGCTGTTTTTT
CATRTDRNTGELFF
>TRBV7-2|TRBJ2-5|-|TRBD2
TGTGCCAGCAGCCCGAGAAGGACTAGCGGGGGCGCCGAGACCCAGTACTTC
CASSPRRTSGGAETQYF
>TRBV18|TRBJ2-1|-|TRBD1
TGTGCCAGCTCACCCACGACAGGGCCGTCTAATGAGCAGTTCTTC
CASSPTTGPSNEQFF
>TRBV12-3/TRBV12-4|TRBJ2-5|many|TRBD2
TGTGCCAGCAGTCCGAGGACTAGCGGGGGGGGAGAGACCCAGTACTTC
CASSPRTSGGGETQYF
>TRBV12-3/TRBV12-4|TRBJ2-7|-|-
TGTGCCAGCAGTTTAGCGCGGGGCGAGGGATACGAGCAGTACTTC
CASSLARGEGYEQYF
>TRBV7-8|TRBJ2-1|many|-
TGTGCCAGCAGTTTTGGAATTGAGCAGTTCTTC
CASSFGIEQFF
>TRBV29-1|TRBJ1-1|-|-
TGCAGCGTTGATGGTAGCGGCAGCCGGATGAACACTGAAGCTTTCTTT
CSVDGSGSRMNTEAFF
>TRBV30|TRBJ2-7|-|TRBD1
TGTGCCTGGAGTGTCCGAGGGGGCAGATCCTACGAGCAGTACTTC
CAWSVRGGRSYEQYF
>TRBV20-1|TRBJ2-5|many|TRBD1
TGCAGTGCTATACGGACAGGCTGGAAACAAGAGACCCAGTACTTC
CSAIRTGWKQETQYF
>TRBV5-1|TRBJ1-4|-|TRBD1
TGCGCCAGCAGCCTTAAGGCAGGGGGCTATGAAAAACTGTTTTTT
CASSLKAGGYEKLFF
>TRBV10-3|TRBJ2-7|few|-
TGTGCCATCCTTAAGGGGAATACCTACGAGCAGTACTTC
CAILKGNTYEQYF
>TRBV5-1|TRBJ1-4|-|TRBD1
TGCGCCAGCTGCGACAGGGGGCTCTTTCGCGATGAAAAACTGTTTTTT
CASCDRGLFRDEKLFF
>TRBV4-2|TRBJ1-4|-|TRBD1
TGTGCCAGCAGCCAAGGGGCAGACGGGACAGGGGCTGAAAAACTGTTTTTT
CASSQGADGTGAEKLFF
>TRBV3-1|TRBJ1-6|-|-
TGTGCCAGCAGCCAAGGACGGTCGAATTCACCCCTCCACTTT
CASSQGRSNSPLHF
>TRBV28|TRBJ1-4|few|-
TGTGCCAGCAGCTTAAGTACAACTAATGAAAAACTGTTTTTT
CASSLSTTNEKLFF
>TRBV7-3|TRBJ2-1|-|-
TGTGCCAGCAGCTTCCTCGGGGGTGTAAATCCCGTGAGCTCCTACAATGAGCAGTTCTTC
CASSFLGGVNPVSSYNEQFF
>TRBV28|TRBJ2-3|-|TRBD1
TGTGCCAGCAGTTGGGACAGACACACAGATACGCAGTATTTT
CASSWDRHTDTQYF
>TRBV7-3|TRBJ2-1|few|-
TGTGCCAGCTGGGCGTATCGGGGAGTTGGAAATGAGCAGTTCTTC
CASWAYRGVGNEQFF
>TRBV12-3/TRBV12-4|TRBJ2-1|many|-
TGTGCCAGCGGAAACAATGAGCAGTTCTTC
CASGNNEQFF